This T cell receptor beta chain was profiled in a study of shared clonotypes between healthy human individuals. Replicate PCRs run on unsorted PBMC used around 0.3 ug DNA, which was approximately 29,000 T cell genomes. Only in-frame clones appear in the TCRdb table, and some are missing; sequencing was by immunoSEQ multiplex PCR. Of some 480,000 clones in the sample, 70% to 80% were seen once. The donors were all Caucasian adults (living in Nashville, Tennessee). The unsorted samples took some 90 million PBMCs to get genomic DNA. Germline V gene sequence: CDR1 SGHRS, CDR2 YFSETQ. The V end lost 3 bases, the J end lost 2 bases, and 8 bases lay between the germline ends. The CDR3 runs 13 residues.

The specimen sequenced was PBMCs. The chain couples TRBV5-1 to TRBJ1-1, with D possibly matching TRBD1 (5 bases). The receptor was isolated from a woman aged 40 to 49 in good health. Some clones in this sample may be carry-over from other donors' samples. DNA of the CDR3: TGCGCCAGCAGCTATGGACATAACACTGAAGCTTTCTTT. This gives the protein CASSYGHNTEAFF.